The 7 T cell receptor beta chains below all came from one sample that was sequenced in a study of response to subunit inactivated influenza vaccine. TCRdb redid the calling of the RT-PCR reads with MiXCR, one entry per CDR3 protein. This table has about 520,000 distinct CDR3 sequences, roughly 7.6% appearing once. The sequenced sample was PBMCs from blood, obtained about 23 months after vaccination. The receptors originated from a man between 50 and 69 years old who received an inactivated influenza vaccine.

The chain is built from TRBV5-1 and TRBJ2-7, with D perhaps being TRBD1 or TRBD2 (5 bases each). The CDR3 has 13 residues. The germline V and J ends were trimmed by 4 bases and 4 bases, with 12 bases remaining between them. CDR1 is SGHRS and CDR2 is YFSETQ in the germline V gene. Here the CDR3 reads CASSNGASYEQYF. Here the CDR3 DNA reads TGCGCCAGCAGCAACGGGGCAAGTTACGAGCAGTACTTC.

The table lists this clonotype with a few counts. The chain has TRBV9 and TRBJ2-5; 8 bases align to TRBD1. Germline assignment: CDR1 SGDLS and CDR2 YYNGEE. V was clipped by 4 bases and J by 1 base; unmatched bases: 9. The CDR3 runs 16 residues. The CDR3 spells CASSFRQGSTQETQYF. The CDR3 DNA reads TGTGCCAGCAGCTTCCGACAGGGGAGTACCCAAGAGACCCAGTACTTC.

This clonotype was seen repeatedly, ten times or more. V usage is TRBV6-5 and J usage is TRBJ2-2, with 12 bases identical to TRBD2. V was clipped by 2 bases and J by 6 bases; unmatched bases: 4. This CDR3 spans 16 amino acids. The germline V gene has CDR1 MNHEY and CDR2 SVGAGI. The CDR3 DNA reads as TGTGCCAGCAGTTACCGGACTAGCGGGACCTCCGGGGAGCTGTTTTTT. This encodes CASSYRTSGTSGELFF.

This clonotype was detected a few times. V and J are TRBV20-1 and TRBJ2-3; TRBD2 aligns across 13 bases. There are 15 residues in the CDR3. Germline V gene lookup returns CDR1 DFQATT and CDR2 SNEGSKA (reference sequence). J gave up 1 base and V 7 bases, and 5 bases lay outside the gene matches. CDR3 DNA: TGCAGTGGGACTAGCGGGAGTCGGGGCACAGATACGCAGTATTTT. It specifies CSGTSGSRGTDTQYF.

This clonotype occurred many times. The rearrangement joins TRBV10-3 to TRBJ1-1, with D perhaps matching TRBD1 (6 bases). There are 13 residues in the CDR3. Germline CDR1 ENHRY, CDR2 SYGVKD. The V end lost 3 bases, the J end lost 3 bases, and 8 bases lay between the germline ends. CDR3 amino acids: CAISDGGHTEAFF. For the CDR3, the DNA is TGTGCCATCAGTGATGGGGGCCACACTGAAGCTTTCTTT.

In this sample, this clonotype turned up a few times. V is TRBV4-3 and J is TRBJ2-1; D might be TRBD2 (6 bases). Trimming took off 0 bases at V and 6 bases at J, with 15 bases between the two ends. This CDR3 spans 16 amino acids. Germline loops: CDR1 LGHNA, CDR2 YSLEER. The CDR3 sequence: CASSQDILGGSNEQFF. The CDR3 nucleotides are TGCGCCAGCAGCCAAGATATTCTGGGGGGATCCAATGAGCAGTTCTTC.

This clonotype appeared many times. The V call is TRBV4-1, the J call TRBJ2-1; 9 bases align to TRBD2. The CDR3 spans 16 residues. Germline V CDR1 and CDR2: MGHRA, YSYEKL. V lost 4 bases and J lost 5; bases outside the gene matches: 9. CDR3 protein: CASSLQIAGEDNEQFF. The CDR3 region has the DNA TGCGCCAGCAGCCTTCAAATAGCGGGAGAAGACAATGAGCAGTTCTTC.